The text below deals with one T cell receptor beta chain. As yet, its antigen is unknown. The data originate from a study of cytomegalovirus exposure and HLA in healthy donors. A multiplex PCR was run with 60 Vbeta primers and 13 Jbeta primers. The protocol was immunoSEQ multiplex PCR, while the TCRdb copy is restricted to in-frame clones and leaves out a portion. The sample lists about 120,000 clones; about 86% were seen once. Regarding the study as a whole: Analyzed later, most CMV-associated TCR beta chains appeared HLA-restricted. What was likely a sequencing artifact was a cluster of highly shared sequence variants.

This receptor was identified in a woman in her thirties or forties in good health and CMV-seronegative. The sample taken for sequencing was PBMCs.

CDR3 in amino acids: CASSMTGDTYGYTF. For the CDR3, the DNA is TGTGCCAGTAGTATGACAGGGGACACCTATGGCTACACCTTC. This chain uses TRBV19 with TRBJ1-2, with 8 nucleotides matching TRBD1. Per germline, CDR1 LNHDA and CDR2 SQIVND (reference sequence). V dropped 3 bases and J dropped 4; count of bases not matched to a gene: 4. The CDR3 is made up of 14 amino acids.